The next 17 T cell receptor beta chains were all read from a single sample in a study of T-cell memory formation after mild COVID-19. Each CDR3 protein gets one entry after TCRdb re-called the 5' RACE reads with MiXCR. The profile shows tens of thousands of distinct CDR3 sequences, approximately 6.8% of them singletons. The sample taken for sequencing was PBMCs or a T cell subset sorted from them (not recorded which). The source of these receptors is a man between 18 and 29 years old who had mild COVID-19 (a few samples of this study predate the infection). Cell type and time point are not known.

This clonotype turned up a few times. J is TRBJ2-5 and V is TRBV7-2, with a tentative D call TRBD1 (6 bases). With 0 bases removed from V and 4 bases from J, the gap between germline ends came to 12 bases. CDR3 length: 15 amino acids. CDR1 SGHTA and CDR2 FQGNSA come from the germline V gene. The chain's CDR3 is CASSLAQGSGETQYF. The CDR3 DNA reads as TGTGCCAGCAGCTTAGCACAGGGATCCGGAGAGACCCAGTACTTC.

The V and J genes are TRBV7-8 and TRBJ2-3; 8 bases fit TRBD1. Germline V gene lookup returns CDR1 SGHVS and CDR2 FQNEAQ. The CDR3 is made up of 16 amino acids. The V segment lost 5 bases and the J segment 3 bases; nucleotides outside the gene matches: 10. The CDR3 reads CASSTSTGVRTDTQYF. As DNA, the CDR3 is TGTGCCAGCAGCACCTCGACAGGGGTTAGGACAGATACGCAGTATTTT.

This clonotype was seen only a few times. This chain uses TRBV2 with TRBJ2-5; the D gene is possibly TRBD1 (6 bases). The CDR3 spans 13 residues. Trimming left V 8 bases short and J 0 bases short, with 10 bases between. Germline lookup yields CDR1 SNHLY and CDR2 FYNNEI. CDR3 residues: CASGRDNQETQYF. For the CDR3, the DNA is TGTGCCAGCGGTAGGGACAACCAAGAGACCCAGTACTTC.

This clonotype was picked up many times. The chain links TRBV6-6 to TRBJ2-2; a possible D gene is TRBD1 (5 bases). The V and J ends lost 6 bases and 8 bases respectively, with 10 bases between them. The CDR3 spans 12 residues. CDR1 and CDR2 (germline): MNHNY, SVGAGI (reference sequence). In DNA, the CDR3 is TGTGCCAGCAGCCCCAGGGTAGGGGAGCTGTTTTTT. Amino acids: CASSPRVGELFF.

This clonotype occurred many times. J is TRBJ2-4 and V is TRBV5-1; 7 bases agree with TRBD1. The CDR3 loop spans 15 amino acids. Germline values: CDR1 SGHRS, CDR2 YFSETQ. V dropped 4 bases and J dropped 0; count of bases not matched to a gene: 4. CDR3 sequence reads: CASSTGQLAKNIQYF. DNA of the CDR3: TGCGCCAGCAGCACGGGACAGCTAGCCAAAAACATTCAGTACTTC.

This clonotype was seen more than once but under ten times. The V call is TRBV5-5, the J call TRBJ2-1; tentative D call: TRBD2 (6 bases). Trimming removed 5 bases at V and 16 bases at J, with 16 bases between. CDR1 is SGHKS and CDR2 is YYEKEE in the germline V gene (reference sequence). This CDR3 has 11 residues. The CDR3 loop reads CASRGGVHTFF. DNA of the CDR3: TGTGCCAGCAGAGGCGGGGTCCACACCTTCTTC.

This clonotype was observed many times. The chain uses TRBV5-5 and TRBJ2-1; no clear D. V was cut by 4 bases and J by 5 bases, with 7 bases left in between. CDR1 SGHKS and CDR2 YYEKEE come from the germline V gene (reference sequence). The CDR3 covers 12 residues. The CDR3 reads CASSGLNNEQFF. The CDR3 region has the DNA TGTGCCAGCAGCGGCTTGAACAATGAGCAGTTCTTC.

The chain has TRBV20-1 and TRBJ1-6, with D tentatively TRBD1 (6 bases). The germline V and J ends were trimmed by 5 bases and 9 bases, with 14 bases remaining between them. This CDR3 is built from 13 residues. The germline gives CDR1 DFQATT, CDR2 SNEGSKA (reference sequence). In nucleotides, the CDR3 is TGCAGTGCTGTCCGGGACAAGGGTTCACCCCTCCACTTT. Translating gives CSAVRDKGSPLHF.

The chain joins TRBV20-1 to TRBJ2-1, with 8 bases fitting TRBD2. Germline CDR1 reads DFQATT; CDR2 reads SNEGSKA (reference sequence). This CDR3 has 16 residues. Trimming at V came to 3 bases and at J to 7 bases, leaving 14 bases not matched to a gene. The CDR3 region is CSASVLGLAGVNEQFF. Here the CDR3 DNA reads TGCAGTGCTAGTGTCCTTGGACTAGCTGGAGTGAATGAGCAGTTCTTC.

The sample holds a few counts of this clonotype. V usage is TRBV12-3 or TRBV12-4 and J usage is TRBJ2-3; tentatively, D is TRBD1 or TRBD2 (5 bases each). The V and J ends lost 3 bases and 2 bases respectively, with 27 bases between them. This CDR3 region has 20 residues. CDR3 in DNA: TGTGCCAGCAGTTTGGGACGGGGCGGACCGACGTTCTGGGTCACAGATACGCAGTATTTT. Its translation is CASSLGRGGPTFWVTDTQYF.

This clonotype has ten or more counts. This chain joins TRBV12-3 or TRBV12-4 and TRBJ1-4, with TRBD1 identical over 10 bases. The CDR3 is 13 amino acids. V gave up 6 bases and J gave up 5 bases; unmatched junction bases: 0. CDR3 nucleotide sequence: TGTGCCAGCAGGGGACAGGGGAATGAAAAACTGTTTTTT. It translates to CASRGQGNEKLFF.

This clonotype came up many times. CDR3 loop: CASSQDLGVYEQYF. CDR3 sequence (DNA): TGCGCCAGCAGCCAAGATCTGGGTGTTTACGAGCAGTACTTC. The rearrangement joins TRBV4-3 to TRBJ2-7; D is unresolved. The CDR3 loop spans 14 amino acids. Germline assignment: CDR1 LGHNA and CDR2 YSLEER. V gave up 0 bases and J gave up 4 bases, with 10 bases separating them.

This clonotype was counted only a few times. The chain joins TRBV20-1 to TRBJ2-5; D not certain. Trimming removed 6 bases from V and 7 bases from J, with 15 bases in between. This CDR3 has 12 amino acids. CDR1 and CDR2 (germline): DFQATT, SNEGSKA (reference sequence). CDR3 coding DNA: TGCAGTGCGCCGTTCTTGGAAGGGACCCAGTACTTC. This sequence encodes CSAPFLEGTQYF.

This chain uses TRBV5-1 with TRBJ1-2; a weak D match, TRBD1 (6 bases). The germline V gene encodes CDR1 SGHRS and CDR2 YFSETQ. The CDR3 spans 13 residues. V lost 5 bases to trimming and J lost 6 bases, with 14 bases between them. The CDR3 protein is CASSLGGTDGYTF. The CDR3 DNA reads TGCGCCAGCAGTCTAGGGGGAACGGATGGCTACACCTTC.

The chain carries TRBV7-2 and TRBJ1-2; TRBD1 matches at 9 bases. The CDR3 sequence is 15 residues long. V trimming: 5 bases; J trimming: 13 bases; junction bases outside the gene matches: 17. Germline CDR1 is SGHTA and CDR2 is FQGNSA. The CDR3 DNA reads TGTGCCAGCAGCCCACACAGGGGGCAGGTGCTCGCTGGCACCTTC. This translates into CASSPHRGQVLAGTF.

This clonotype was counted between two and nine times. The chain combines TRBV5-1 with TRBJ2-1; possibly TRBD2 for D (7 bases). Trimming removed 4 bases from V and 1 base from J, with 12 bases in between. From germline, CDR1 is SGHRS and CDR2 YFSETQ. The CDR3 has 15 residues. The CDR3 loop reads CASSVEGGSYNEQFF. CDR3 bases: TGCGCCAGCAGCGTGGAGGGGGGGTCCTACAATGAGCAGTTCTTC.

This clonotype was seen ten or more times. The gene calls are TRBV10-3 and TRBJ2-7; 11 nucleotides line up with TRBD2. Per the germline V gene, CDR1 is ENHRY and CDR2 is SYGVKD. The CDR3 totals 12 residues. The junction had 3 bases not matched to a gene; V was cut back by 11 bases and J by 3 bases. Here the CDR3 DNA reads TGTGCCGCGGGACTAGCGGTCTACGAGCAGTACTTC. Translated: CAAGLAVYEQYF.